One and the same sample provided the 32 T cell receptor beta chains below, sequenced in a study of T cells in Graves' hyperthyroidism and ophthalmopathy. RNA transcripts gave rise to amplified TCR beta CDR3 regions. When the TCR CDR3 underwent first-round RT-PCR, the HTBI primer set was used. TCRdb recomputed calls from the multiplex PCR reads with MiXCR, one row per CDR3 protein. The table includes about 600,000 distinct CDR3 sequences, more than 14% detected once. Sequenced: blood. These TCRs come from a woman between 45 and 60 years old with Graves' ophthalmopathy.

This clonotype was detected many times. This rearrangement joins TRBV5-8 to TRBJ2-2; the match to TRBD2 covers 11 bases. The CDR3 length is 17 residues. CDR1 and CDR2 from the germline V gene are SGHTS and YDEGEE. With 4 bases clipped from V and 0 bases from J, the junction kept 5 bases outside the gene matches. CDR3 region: CASSRTSGYSNTGELFF. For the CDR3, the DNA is TGTGCCAGCAGCAGGACTAGCGGGTACTCGAACACCGGGGAGCTGTTTTTT.

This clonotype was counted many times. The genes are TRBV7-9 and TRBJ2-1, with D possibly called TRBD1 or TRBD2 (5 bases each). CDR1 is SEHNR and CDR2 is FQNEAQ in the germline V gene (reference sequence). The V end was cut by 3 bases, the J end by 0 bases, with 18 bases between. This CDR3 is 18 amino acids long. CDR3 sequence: CASSFWFGGMSSYNEQFF. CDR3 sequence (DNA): TGTGCCAGCAGCTTTTGGTTTGGGGGTATGAGCTCCTACAATGAGCAGTTCTTC.

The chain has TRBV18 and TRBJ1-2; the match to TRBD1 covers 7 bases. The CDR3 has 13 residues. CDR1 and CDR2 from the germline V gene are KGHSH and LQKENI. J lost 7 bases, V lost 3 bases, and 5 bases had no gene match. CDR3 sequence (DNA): TGTGCCAGCTCACCTACAGGGGTTAGTGGCTACACCTTC. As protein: CASSPTGVSGYTF.

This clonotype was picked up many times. DNA of the CDR3: TGTGCCAGCAGTCCGGTAGGGGGACTAGCGGGAGTAAACACAGATACGCAGTATTTT. Translated: CASSPVGGLAGVNTDTQYF. The rearrangement joins TRBV28 to TRBJ2-3; TRBD2 matches at 14 bases. CDR3 size: 19 residues. The trim removed 5 bases at V and 2 bases at J, leaving 12 bases unmatched. Germline lookup yields CDR1 MDHEN and CDR2 SYDVKM.

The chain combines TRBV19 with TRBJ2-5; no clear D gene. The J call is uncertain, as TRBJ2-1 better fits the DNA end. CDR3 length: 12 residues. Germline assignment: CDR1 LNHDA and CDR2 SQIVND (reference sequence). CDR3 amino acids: CASNDRQETQFF. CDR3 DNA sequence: TGTGCCAGTAACGACCGCCAAGAGACCCAGTTCTTC.

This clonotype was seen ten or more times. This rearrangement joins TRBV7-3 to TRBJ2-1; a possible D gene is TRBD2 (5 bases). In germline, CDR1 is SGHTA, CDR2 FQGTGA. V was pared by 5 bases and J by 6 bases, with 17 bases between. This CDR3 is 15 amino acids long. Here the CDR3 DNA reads TGTGCCAGCAGCCCCTTGGGCGGGCTCTTCAATGAGCAGTTCTTC. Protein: CASSPLGGLFNEQFF. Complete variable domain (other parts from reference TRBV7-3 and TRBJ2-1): GAGVSQTPSNKVTEKGKYVELRCDPISGHTALYWYRQSLGQGPEFLIYFQGTGAADDSGLPNDRFFAVRPEGSVSTLKIQRTERGDSAVYLCASSPLGGLFNEQFFGPGTRLTVL.

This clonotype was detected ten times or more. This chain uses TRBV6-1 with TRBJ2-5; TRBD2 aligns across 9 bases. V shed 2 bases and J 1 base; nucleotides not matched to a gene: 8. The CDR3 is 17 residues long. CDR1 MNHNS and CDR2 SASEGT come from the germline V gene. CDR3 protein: CASSELPSGAIQETQYF. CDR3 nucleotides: TGTGCCAGCAGTGAACTCCCTAGCGGGGCGATCCAAGAGACCCAGTACTTC.

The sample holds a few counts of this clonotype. The CDR3 region is CASSPPGYEQFF. DNA of the CDR3: TGTGCCAGCAGTCCCCCAGGATATGAGCAGTTCTTC. This rearrangement joins TRBV12-3 or TRBV12-4 to TRBJ2-1; no firm D call. V lost 5 bases to trimming and J lost 8 bases, with 10 bases between them. The CDR3 contains 12 residues.

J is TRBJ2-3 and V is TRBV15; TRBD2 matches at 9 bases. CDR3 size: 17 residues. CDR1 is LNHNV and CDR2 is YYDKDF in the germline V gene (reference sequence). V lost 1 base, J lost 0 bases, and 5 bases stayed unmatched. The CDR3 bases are TGTGCCACCAGCAGAGGGTCTACTAGCGGGAGCACAGATACGCAGTATTTT. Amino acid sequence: CATSRGSTSGSTDTQYF.

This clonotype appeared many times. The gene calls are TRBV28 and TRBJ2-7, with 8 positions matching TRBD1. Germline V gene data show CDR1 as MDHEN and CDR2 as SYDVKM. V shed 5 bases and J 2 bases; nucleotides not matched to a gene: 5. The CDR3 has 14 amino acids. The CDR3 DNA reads TGTGCCAGCAGTACGGAACAGGGGGCCTACGAGCAGTACTTC. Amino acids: CASSTEQGAYEQYF.

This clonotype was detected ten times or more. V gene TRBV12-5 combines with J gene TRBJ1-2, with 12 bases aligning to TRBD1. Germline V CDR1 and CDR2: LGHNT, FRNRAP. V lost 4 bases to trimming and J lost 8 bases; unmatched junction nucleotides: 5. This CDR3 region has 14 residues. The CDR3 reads CASGWGQGARGYTF. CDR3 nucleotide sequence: TGTGCTAGTGGTTGGGGACAGGGGGCGCGCGGCTACACCTTC. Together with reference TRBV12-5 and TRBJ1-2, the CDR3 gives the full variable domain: DARVTQTPRHKVTEMGQEVTMRCQPILGHNTVFWYRQTMMQGLELLAYFRNRAPLDDSGMPKDRFSAEMPDATLATLKIQPSEPRDSAVYFCASGWGQGARGYTFGSGTRLTVV.

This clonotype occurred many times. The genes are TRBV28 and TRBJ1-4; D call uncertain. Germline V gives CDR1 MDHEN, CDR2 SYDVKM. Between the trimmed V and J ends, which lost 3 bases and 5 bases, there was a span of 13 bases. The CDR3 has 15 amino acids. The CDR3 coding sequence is TGTGCCAGCAGTTTCTTCCGACCGAGGAATGAAAAACTGTTTTTT. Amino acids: CASSFFRPRNEKLFF.

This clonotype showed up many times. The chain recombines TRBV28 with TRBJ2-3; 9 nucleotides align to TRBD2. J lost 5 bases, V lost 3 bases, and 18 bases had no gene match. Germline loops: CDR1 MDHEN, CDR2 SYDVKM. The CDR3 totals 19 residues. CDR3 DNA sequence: TGTGCCAGCAGTTTTTCCCCCCCCGTACCGGGACTAGCAAGAGATACGCAGTATTTT. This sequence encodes CASSFSPPVPGLARDTQYF.

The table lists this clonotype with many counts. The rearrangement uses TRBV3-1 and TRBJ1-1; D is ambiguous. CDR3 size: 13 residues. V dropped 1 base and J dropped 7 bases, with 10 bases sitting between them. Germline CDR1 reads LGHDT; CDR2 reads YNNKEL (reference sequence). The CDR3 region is CASSQGFGDEAFF. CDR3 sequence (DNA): TGTGCCAGCAGCCAAGGTTTCGGAGATGAAGCTTTCTTT.

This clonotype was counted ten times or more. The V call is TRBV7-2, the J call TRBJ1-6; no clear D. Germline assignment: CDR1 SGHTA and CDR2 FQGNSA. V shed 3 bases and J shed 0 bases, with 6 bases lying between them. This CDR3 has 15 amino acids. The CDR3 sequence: CASSFLSSYNSPLHF. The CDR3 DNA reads TGTGCCAGCAGCTTTCTGAGCTCCTATAATTCACCCCTCCACTTT.

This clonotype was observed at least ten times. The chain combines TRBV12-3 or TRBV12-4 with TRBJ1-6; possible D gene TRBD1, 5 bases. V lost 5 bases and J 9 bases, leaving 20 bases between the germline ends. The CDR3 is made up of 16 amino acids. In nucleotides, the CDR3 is TGTGCCAGCAGTCGTAATGCAGGGCCACGGGGTTCACCCCTCCACTTT. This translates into CASSRNAGPRGSPLHF.

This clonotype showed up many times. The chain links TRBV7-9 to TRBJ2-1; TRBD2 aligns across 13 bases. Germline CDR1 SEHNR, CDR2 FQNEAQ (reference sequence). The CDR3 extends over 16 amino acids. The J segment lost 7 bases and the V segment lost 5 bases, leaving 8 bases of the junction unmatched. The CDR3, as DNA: TGTGCCAGCAGCGGAACGGGACTAGCGGGATCGAATGAGCAGTTCTTC. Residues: CASSGTGLAGSNEQFF.

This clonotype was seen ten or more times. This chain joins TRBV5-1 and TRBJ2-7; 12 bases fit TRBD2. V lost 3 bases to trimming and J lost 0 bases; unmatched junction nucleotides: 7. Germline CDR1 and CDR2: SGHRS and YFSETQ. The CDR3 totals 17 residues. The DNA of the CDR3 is TGCGCCAGCAGCTCCGGACTAGCGGGACCCCACTCCTACGAGCAGTACTTC. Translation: CASSSGLAGPHSYEQYF.

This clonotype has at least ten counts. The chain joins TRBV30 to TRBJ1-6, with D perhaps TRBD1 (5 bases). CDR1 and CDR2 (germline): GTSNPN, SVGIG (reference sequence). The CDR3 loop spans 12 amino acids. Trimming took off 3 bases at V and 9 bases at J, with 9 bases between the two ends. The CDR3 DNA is TGTGCCTGGAGCGGGGGGGGTTCACCCCTCCACTTT. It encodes CAWSGGGSPLHF. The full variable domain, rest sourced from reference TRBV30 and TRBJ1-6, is SQTIHQWPATLVQPVGSPLSLECTVEGTSNPNLYWYRQAAGRGLQLLFYSVGIGQISSEVPQNLSASRPQDRQFILSSKKLLLSDSGFYLCAWSGGGSPLHFGNGTRLTVT.

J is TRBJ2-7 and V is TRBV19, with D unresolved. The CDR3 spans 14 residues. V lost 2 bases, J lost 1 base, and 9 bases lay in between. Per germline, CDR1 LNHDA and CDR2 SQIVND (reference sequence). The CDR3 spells CASSIKMSSYEQYF. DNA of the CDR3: TGTGCCAGTAGTATAAAAATGAGTTCCTACGAGCAGTACTTC.

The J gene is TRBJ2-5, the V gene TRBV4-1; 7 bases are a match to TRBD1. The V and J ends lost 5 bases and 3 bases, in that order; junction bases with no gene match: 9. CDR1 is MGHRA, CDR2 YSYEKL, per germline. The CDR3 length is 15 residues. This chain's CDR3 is CASSAPGQKKETQYF. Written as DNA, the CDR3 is TGCGCCAGCAGCGCGCCGGGACAGAAGAAAGAGACCCAGTACTTC.

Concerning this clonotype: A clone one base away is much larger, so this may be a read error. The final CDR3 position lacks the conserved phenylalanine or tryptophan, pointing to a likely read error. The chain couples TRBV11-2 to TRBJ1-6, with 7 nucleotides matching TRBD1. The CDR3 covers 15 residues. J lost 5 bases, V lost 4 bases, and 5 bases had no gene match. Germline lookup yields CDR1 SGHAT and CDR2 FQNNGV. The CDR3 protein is CASSSPGTDNSPLHL. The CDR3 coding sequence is TGTGCCAGCAGCTCGCCCGGGACAGATAATTCACCCCTCCACCTT.

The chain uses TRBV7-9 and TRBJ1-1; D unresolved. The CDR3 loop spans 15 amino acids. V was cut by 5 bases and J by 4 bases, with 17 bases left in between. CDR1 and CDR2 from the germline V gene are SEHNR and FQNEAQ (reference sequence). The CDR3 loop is CASSQPGRGGTEAFF. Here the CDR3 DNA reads TGTGCCAGCAGCCAACCTGGACGGGGAGGCACTGAAGCTTTCTTT.

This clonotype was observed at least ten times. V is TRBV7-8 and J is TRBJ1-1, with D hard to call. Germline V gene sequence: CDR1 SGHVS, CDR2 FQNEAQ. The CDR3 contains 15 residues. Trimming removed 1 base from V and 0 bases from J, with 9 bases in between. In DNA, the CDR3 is TGTGCCAGCAGCTTAGTTCCAGTAATGAACACTGAAGCTTTCTTT. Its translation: CASSLVPVMNTEAFF.

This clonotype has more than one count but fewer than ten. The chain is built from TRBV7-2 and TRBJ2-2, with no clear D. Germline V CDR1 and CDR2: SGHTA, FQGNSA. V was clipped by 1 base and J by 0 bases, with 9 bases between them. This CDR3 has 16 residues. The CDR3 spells CASSLVPESNTGELFF. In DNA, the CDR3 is TGTGCCAGCAGCTTAGTTCCAGAGTCGAACACCGGGGAGCTGTTTTTT.

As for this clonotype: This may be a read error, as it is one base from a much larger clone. The CDR3 loop reads CASSYLAGAAGGLFF. CDR3 coding DNA: TGTGCCAGCAGTTACCTGGCGGGAGCTGCCGGGGGGCTGTTTTTT. This chain links TRBV6-2 or TRBV6-3 with TRBJ2-2; 7 bases map to TRBD2. The CDR3 runs to 15 residues. Germline V CDR1 and CDR2: MNHEY, SVGEGT.

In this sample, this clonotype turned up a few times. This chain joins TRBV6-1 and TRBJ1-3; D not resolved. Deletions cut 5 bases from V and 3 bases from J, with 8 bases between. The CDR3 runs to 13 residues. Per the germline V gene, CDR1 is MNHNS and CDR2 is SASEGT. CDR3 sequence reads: CASSSISGNTIYF. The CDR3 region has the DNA TGTGCCAGCAGTTCAATTAGTGGAAACACCATATATTTT.

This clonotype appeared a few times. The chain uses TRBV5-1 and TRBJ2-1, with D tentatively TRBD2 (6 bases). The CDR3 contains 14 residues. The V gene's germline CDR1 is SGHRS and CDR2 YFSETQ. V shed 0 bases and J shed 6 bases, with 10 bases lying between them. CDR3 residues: CASSLEFSGNEQFF. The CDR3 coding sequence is TGCGCCAGCAGCTTGGAGTTTAGCGGCAATGAGCAGTTCTTC. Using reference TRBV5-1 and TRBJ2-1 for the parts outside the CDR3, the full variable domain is KAGVTQTPRYLIKTRGQQVTLSCSPISGHRSVSWYQQTPGQGLQFLFEYFSETQRNKGNFPGRFSGRQFSNSRSEMNVSTLELGDSALYLCASSLEFSGNEQFFGPGTRLTVL.

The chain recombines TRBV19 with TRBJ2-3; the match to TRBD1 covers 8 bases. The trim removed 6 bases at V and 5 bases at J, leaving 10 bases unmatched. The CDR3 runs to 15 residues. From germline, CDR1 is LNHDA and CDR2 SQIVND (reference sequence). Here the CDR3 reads CASRTGQGLRDTQYF. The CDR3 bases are TGTGCCAGTAGGACCGGACAGGGATTAAGAGATACGCAGTATTTT.

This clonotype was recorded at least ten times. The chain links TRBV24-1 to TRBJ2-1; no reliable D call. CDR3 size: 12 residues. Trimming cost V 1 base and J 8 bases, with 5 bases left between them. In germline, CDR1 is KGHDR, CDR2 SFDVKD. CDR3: CATSDLRYEQFF. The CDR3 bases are TGTGCCACCAGTGATTTACGGTATGAGCAGTTCTTC.

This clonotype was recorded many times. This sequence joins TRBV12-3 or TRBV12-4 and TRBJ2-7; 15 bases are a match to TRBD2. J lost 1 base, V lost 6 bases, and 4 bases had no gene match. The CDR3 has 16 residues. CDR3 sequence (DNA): TGTGCCAGCAGGCCCGGGACTAGCGGGAGGTCCTACGAGCAGTACTTC. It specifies CASRPGTSGRSYEQYF.

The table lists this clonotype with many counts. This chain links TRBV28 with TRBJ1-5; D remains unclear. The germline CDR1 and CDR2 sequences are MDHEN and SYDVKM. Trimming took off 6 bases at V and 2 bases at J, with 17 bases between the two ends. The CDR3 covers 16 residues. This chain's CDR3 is CASSEGARVGNQPQHF. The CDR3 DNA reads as TGTGCCAGCAGCGAAGGAGCGCGCGTAGGCAATCAGCCCCAGCATTTT.